A selection of T cell receptor beta chains follows, all from one sample in a study of blood T cell repertoires in COVID-19. The method was immunoSEQ multiplex PCR; TCRdb's version includes in-frame clones alone and lacks a portion of them. Of more than 45,000 clones listed, 90% were seen once; the top ten hold roughly 5%. Specimen: peripheral blood. These TCRs come from a man aged 65 to 85 with acute or convalescent COVID-19. Each CDR3 is given with its conserved first and last residue. A D gene is named only where the DNA matches it firmly. The size of a clone is reported for some rows only, either as once, few or many, or as a class for expanded clones.

DNA,CDR3,J,D,V,size
TGTGCCAGTAGTATAGTAGGGACAGGGGACTATGGCTACACCTTC,CASSIVGTGDYGYTF,TRBJ1-2,TRBD1,TRBV19,.
TGCGCCAGCAGCCAACCCCCAAGACTAGCTTCTACAGATACGCAGTATTTT,CASSQPPRLASTDTQYF,TRBJ2-3,TRBD2,TRBV4-3,.
TGCGCCAGCAGCCAAGACGCGAACGAAGAGACCCAGTACTTC,CASSQDANEETQYF,TRBJ2-5,.,TRBV4-3,.
TGTGCCAGCAGTTACTCCCCGCCTAGCGGGGGGGTATACAATGAGCAGTTCTTC,CASSYSPPSGGVYNEQFF,TRBJ2-1,TRBD2,TRBV6-2/TRBV6-3,.
TGCGCCAGCAGCTTGGCCGGGGAGTCGGTGGTTGAAAAACTGTTTTTT,CASSLAGESVVEKLFF,TRBJ1-4,.,TRBV5-1,.
TGTGCCAGCAGCCAAGATCAGGGAGGGTCCGTCGCCGGGGAGCTGTTTTTT,CASSQDQGGSVAGELFF,TRBJ2-2,TRBD2,TRBV4-2,.
TGTGCCAGCAGTCAACAGGCTGACAGGGGGTGGGATCAGCCCCAGCATTTT,CASSQQADRGWDQPQHF,TRBJ1-5,TRBD1,TRBV2,.
TGTGCCAGCAGCTTCGGACTAGCGGGCGAAAGCTTACCCCGAGAGACCCAGTACTTC,CASSFGLAGESLPRETQYF,TRBJ2-5,TRBD2,TRBV7-6,.
TGTGCCAGCAGCCAAGGGGGCGCCTACTACGAGCAGTACTTC,CASSQGGAYYEQYF,TRBJ2-7,TRBD1,TRBV9,once
TGTGCCAGCACGCCGTACGCAGAGGGCGGACTTATGAACACTGAAGCTTTCTTT,CASTPYAEGGLMNTEAFF,TRBJ1-1,.,TRBV14,.
TGTGCCAGCAGCTTGGGTCAGGTCTACGAGCAGTACTTC,CASSLGQVYEQYF,TRBJ2-7,.,TRBV7-2,medium-sized
TGCGCCAGCAGCTTGGCGACAGGCCTACCCGGCTCTGGAAACACCATATATTTT,CASSLATGLPGSGNTIYF,TRBJ1-3,.,TRBV5-1,.
TGTGCCAGCAGCCTGATCTCAGGACTATCCACAGATACGCAGTATTTT,CASSLISGLSTDTQYF,TRBJ2-3,.,TRBV14,.
TGTGCCAGCAGCTCAAAGCGGGGGGGCTTCAATGAGCAGTTCTTC,CASSSKRGGFNEQFF,TRBJ2-1,TRBD2,TRBV6-2/TRBV6-3,.
TGTGCCAGCAGCACGCTCCTAGCGGGGGGCGGAGAGACCCAGTACTTC,CASSTLLAGGGETQYF,TRBJ2-5,TRBD2,TRBV7-2,.
TGTGCCAGCAGCCGGACAGGGGGACGGCAGCCCCAGCATTTT,CASSRTGGRQPQHF,TRBJ1-5,TRBD1,TRBV27,.
TGTGCCACCAGCAGAAACAGGGTCCAAATGACCTACGAGCAGTACTTC,CATSRNRVQMTYEQYF,TRBJ2-7,.,TRBV15,.
TGTGCCAGCAGCCAAGTTGGAACCTTCGGGGGGAGCTCCTACAATGAGCAGTTCTTC,CASSQVGTFGGSSYNEQFF,TRBJ2-1,TRBD2,TRBV14,.
TGTGCCTGGAGTATTCCCGGGACAGGGTTTTCACCCCTCCACTTT,CAWSIPGTGFSPLHF,TRBJ1-6,TRBD1,TRBV30,.
TGTGCCAGCACCTACCGGGACAGGGGGCGCGAGCAGTACTTC,CASTYRDRGREQYF,TRBJ2-7,TRBD1,TRBV6-6,.
TGTGCCAGCAGCTTACGAGGGTATCAAGAGACCCAGTACTTC,CASSLRGYQETQYF,TRBJ2-5,.,TRBV7-2,.
TGCGCCAGCAGCCAAGAACCAGGACTAGCGGGGGCCCAAGAGACCCAGTACTTC,CASSQEPGLAGAQETQYF,TRBJ2-5,TRBD2,TRBV4-3,.
TGTGCCAGCAGTTCACCCCCCGGGACAGGGAACGGCGAGCAGTACTTC,CASSSPPGTGNGEQYF,TRBJ2-7,TRBD1,TRBV28,.
TGTGCCAGCAGCTTAAACTCCTTGGCGGGGCCCACGAACACTGAAGCTTTCTTT,CASSLNSLAGPTNTEAFF,TRBJ1-1,.,TRBV7-2,.
TGTGCCAGCAGTTACTTGAGTCTTTACAATGAGCAGTTCTTC,CASSYLSLYNEQFF,TRBJ2-1,.,TRBV6-2/TRBV6-3,.
TGTGCCAGCAGCCAAGACCCAGGCATGAACACTGAAGCTTTCTTT,CASSQDPGMNTEAFF,TRBJ1-1,.,TRBV4-2,.
TGTGCCAGCAGCCTAAGGGCCGGGACAGCTATGAACACTGAAGCTTTCTTT,CASSLRAGTAMNTEAFF,TRBJ1-1,TRBD1,TRBV5-8,.